This passage covers 22 T cell receptor beta chains from one sample sequenced in a study of blood T cell repertoires in COVID-19. Produced via immunoSEQ multiplex PCR; TCRdb's table is partial and in-frame only. The sample has 65,000 to 100,000 clones; around 88% are singletons. The specimen sequenced was peripheral blood. These receptors were collected from an elderly woman with acute or convalescent COVID-19.

The chain has TRBV19 and TRBJ1-4; D gene ambiguous. V lost 5 bases, J lost 6 bases, and 16 bases lay in between. The CDR3 runs to 15 residues. In germline, CDR1 is LNHDA, CDR2 SQIVND (reference sequence). The CDR3 sequence: CASSSNSGVDEKLFF. The CDR3 DNA follows: TGTGCCAGTAGTTCCAACTCCGGGGTGGATGAAAAACTGTTTTTT.

The V gene is TRBV2, the J gene TRBJ2-7; D perhaps matches TRBD1 (5 bases). The germline V gene has CDR1 SNHLY and CDR2 FYNNEI. There are 13 residues in the CDR3. V was shortened by 7 bases and J by 1 base, with 11 bases between the two germline ends. The DNA of the CDR3 is TGTGCCAGCAACCAGGGCGGATCCTACGAGCAGTACTTC. Amino acids: CASNQGGSYEQYF.

This chain connects TRBV19 to TRBJ2-2, with D hard to call. The CDR3 has 13 residues. CDR1 is LNHDA, CDR2 SQIVND, per germline (reference sequence). Trimming pared 5 bases from V and 1 base from J, leaving 5 bases between. The DNA of the CDR3 is TGTGCCAGTAGTCAGGTGAACACCGGGGAGCTGTTTTTT. This encodes CASSQVNTGELFF.

V usage is TRBV5-1 and J usage is TRBJ1-1; perhaps TRBD1 as D (5 bases). This CDR3 is 14 amino acids long. CDR1 SGHRS and CDR2 YFSETQ come from the germline V gene. V was pared by 2 bases and J by 4 bases, with 12 bases between. The CDR3 region is CASSLSGRGTEAFF. Here the CDR3 DNA reads TGCGCCAGCAGCTTATCAGGGCGAGGCACTGAAGCTTTCTTT. The whole variable domain, filled in from reference TRBV5-1 and TRBJ1-1, reads KAGVTQTPRYLIKTRGQQVTLSCSPISGHRSVSWYQQTPGQGLQFLFEYFSETQRNKGNFPGRFSGRQFSNSRSEMNVSTLELGDSALYLCASSLSGRGTEAFFGQGTRLTVV.

V gene TRBV9 combines with J gene TRBJ1-2; 12 bases agree with TRBD1. Trimming cost V 4 bases and J 3 bases; bases outside gene matches: 10. This CDR3 region has 17 residues. In germline, CDR1 is SGDLS, CDR2 YYNGEE. CDR3 coding DNA: TGTGCCAGCAGCTCTTCCTGGGGACAGGGGGCTTACTATGGCTACACCTTC. Its translation is CASSSSWGQGAYYGYTF. Full variable domain (remainder filled in from reference TRBV9 and TRBJ1-2): DSGVTQTPKHLITATGQRVTLRCSPRSGDLSVYWYQQSLDQGLQFLIQYYNGEERAKGNILERFSAQQFPDLHSELNLSSLELGDSALYFCASSSSWGQGAYYGYTFGSGTRLTVV.

The V gene is TRBV2, the J gene TRBJ2-3, with TRBD1 matching over 9 bases. Trimming removed 6 bases from V and 6 bases from J; junction bases left unmatched: 7. From germline, CDR1 is SNHLY and CDR2 FYNNEI. This CDR3 comprises 14 residues. CDR3 nucleotides: TGTGCCAGCAGATACACAGGGGGCAAGGATACGCAGTATTTT. It codes for CASRYTGGKDTQYF.

V gene TRBV11-2 combines with J gene TRBJ1-6, with 8 bases that match TRBD1. V trimming: 4 bases; J trimming: 7 bases; junction bases outside the gene matches: 6. Germline V gene lookup returns CDR1 SGHAT and CDR2 FQNNGV. The CDR3 loop spans 15 amino acids. CDR3 nucleotide sequence: TGTGCCAGCAGCTCCAGACAGGGGAACAATTCACCCCTCCACTTT. Translation gives CASSSRQGNNSPLHF. The variable domain in full, completed from reference TRBV11-2 and TRBJ1-6, reads EAGVAQSPRYKIIEKRQSVAFWCNPISGHATLYWYQQILGQGPKLLIQFQNNGVVDDSQLPKDRFSAERLKGVDSTLKIQPAKLEDSAVYLCASSSRQGNNSPLHFGNGTRLTVT.

The rearrangement joins TRBV15 to TRBJ1-4; tentative D call: TRBD1 (5 bases). Trimming took 6 bases from V and 2 from J, leaving 10 bases between them. The germline gives CDR1 LNHNV, CDR2 YYDKDF (reference sequence). The length of the CDR3 is 14 residues. The DNA of the CDR3 is TGTGCCACCAGGATCCGGGGGACTAATGAAAAACTGTTTTTT. It encodes CATRIRGTNEKLFF. Full variable domain (remainder filled in from reference TRBV15 and TRBJ1-4): DAMVIQNPRYQVTQFGKPVTLSCSQTLNHNVMYWYQQKSSQAPKLLFHYYDKDFNNEADTPDNFQSRRPNTSFCFLDIRSPGLGDTAMYLCATRIRGTNEKLFFGSGTQLSVL.

V gene TRBV25-1 combines with J gene TRBJ2-3; 11 bases line up with TRBD2. CDR1 is MGHDK, CDR2 SYGVNS, per germline. V lost 3 bases to trimming and J lost 1 base; unmatched junction nucleotides: 0. The CDR3 runs to 15 residues. CDR3 coding DNA: TGTGCCAGCAGTGAGGGACTAGCGGGCACAGATACGCAGTATTTT. Protein sequence: CASSEGLAGTDTQYF.

The chain combines TRBV30 with TRBJ1-5; D not resolved. CDR3 size: 14 residues. Trimming took off 1 base at V and 0 bases at J, with 7 bases between the two ends. Germline-derived CDR1 and CDR2 are GTSNPN and SVGIG (reference sequence). The CDR3: CAWSDTISNQPQHF. The CDR3 nucleotides read TGTGCCTGGAGTGACACTATTAGCAATCAGCCCCAGCATTTT.

This chain links TRBV20-1 with TRBJ1-1, with D hard to call. There are 10 residues in the CDR3. The V end lost 1 base, the J end lost 6 bases, and 3 bases lay between the germline ends. Germline assignment: CDR1 DFQATT and CDR2 SNEGSKA (reference sequence). The CDR3 sequence is CSARVSEAFF. CDR3 nucleotides: TGCAGTGCTAGAGTCTCTGAAGCTTTCTTT.

V usage is TRBV18 and J usage is TRBJ2-7; D is unresolved. The length of the CDR3 is 14 residues. CDR1 is KGHSH and CDR2 is LQKENI in the germline V gene. The V end lost 3 bases, the J end lost 5 bases, and 14 bases lay between the germline ends. CDR3 DNA sequence: TGTGCCAGCTCACCCCCCACAGTTCGCCACGAGCAGTACTTC. Protein sequence: CASSPPTVRHEQYF.

This chain's CDR3 is CASSQDPRGYYGYTF. In DNA, the CDR3 is TGCGCCAGCAGCCAAGACCCGCGGGGGTACTATGGCTACACCTTC. The chain recombines TRBV4-3 with TRBJ1-2; a weak D match, TRBD1 (5 bases). Germline-derived CDR1 and CDR2 are LGHNA and YSLEER. V shed 0 bases and J shed 3 bases, with 11 bases lying between them. The CDR3 loop spans 15 amino acids.

This sequence joins TRBV5-1 and TRBJ1-2; maybe TRBD1 (5 bases). CDR3 length: 13 residues. Germline CDR1 and CDR2: SGHRS and YFSETQ. V gave up 5 bases and J gave up 1 base, with 9 bases separating them. The CDR3 DNA sequence: TGCGCCAGCAGACCCGACAGTAACTATGGCTACACCTTC. Residues: CASRPDSNYGYTF.

The chain uses TRBV30 and TRBJ2-1, with 11 bases fitting TRBD2. The germline V gene has CDR1 GTSNPN and CDR2 SVGIG (reference sequence). V lost 3 bases to trimming and J lost 7 bases; unmatched junction nucleotides: 8. CDR3 size: 15 residues. CDR3 loop: CAWSGDSGRGNEQFF. DNA of the CDR3: TGTGCCTGGAGCGGGGATAGCGGGAGGGGGAATGAGCAGTTCTTC.

The V call is TRBV6-5, the J call TRBJ2-5; D call uncertain. The V end lost 6 bases, the J end lost 5 bases, and 19 bases lay between the germline ends. CDR1 is MNHEY and CDR2 is SVGAGI in the germline V gene. The CDR3 consists of 15 residues. The CDR3 protein is CASSPSLAARETQYF. In DNA, the CDR3 is TGTGCCAGCAGCCCATCGTTGGCAGCTAGGGAGACCCAGTACTTC.

This clone was recorded only once. The chain has TRBV6-6 and TRBJ2-7; D is unresolved. The germline CDR1 and CDR2 sequences are MNHNY and SVGAGI (reference sequence). The CDR3 totals 13 residues. V gave up 4 bases and J gave up 2 bases, with 9 bases separating them. CDR3 bases: TGTGCCAGCAGTTCAACAGAGACCTACGAGCAGTACTTC. Its translation is CASSSTETYEQYF.

This clone appeared a single time. The chain employs TRBV27 and TRBJ1-2, with a possible D match to TRBD1 (6 bases). Between the trimmed V and J ends, which lost 5 bases and 2 bases, there was a span of 18 bases. Germline V gene data show CDR1 as MNHEY and CDR2 as SMNVEV (reference sequence). There are 16 residues in the CDR3. This chain's CDR3 is CASSPIPDRRNYGYTF. In nucleotides, the CDR3 is TGTGCCAGCAGTCCAATTCCCGACAGGCGGAACTATGGCTACACCTTC.

This chain connects TRBV7-3 to TRBJ1-5; the D is unclear. In germline, CDR1 is SGHTA, CDR2 FQGTGA. The CDR3 length is 15 residues. V was shortened by 1 base and J by 7 bases, with 14 bases between the two germline ends. The CDR3 bases are TGTGCCAGCAGCTTAATTAGGTCTTCGCGGCAGCCCCAGCATTTT. It is translated as CASSLIRSSRQPQHF.

This chain connects TRBV4-2 to TRBJ2-3; 10 bases match TRBD2. The CDR3 is made up of 19 amino acids. V was clipped by 0 bases and J by 3 bases; unmatched bases: 12. Germline CDR1 and CDR2: LGHNA and YNFKEQ. As DNA, the CDR3 is TGTGCCAGCAGCCAAGATATGGGCGCTAGCGGGGGCATAACAGATACGCAGTATTTT. It codes for CASSQDMGASGGITDTQYF.

The chain recombines TRBV30 with TRBJ1-2; no firm D call. The V end was cut by 5 bases, the J end by 1 base, with 11 bases between. The germline V gene encodes CDR1 GTSNPN and CDR2 SVGIG (reference sequence). The CDR3 is 13 amino acids. The CDR3 here is CAWEVAVNYGYTF. In DNA form, the CDR3 reads TGTGCCTGGGAAGTCGCGGTTAACTATGGCTACACCTTC.

This sequence joins TRBV7-8 and TRBJ1-1, with TRBD1 identical over 7 bases. The CDR3 contains 15 residues. J gave up 0 bases and V 3 bases, and 4 bases lay outside the gene matches. CDR1 and CDR2 (germline): SGHVS, FQNEAQ. CDR3 nucleotides: TGTGCCAGCAGCTTCGGGGACAGCCTGAACACTGAAGCTTTCTTT. This sequence encodes CASSFGDSLNTEAFF.